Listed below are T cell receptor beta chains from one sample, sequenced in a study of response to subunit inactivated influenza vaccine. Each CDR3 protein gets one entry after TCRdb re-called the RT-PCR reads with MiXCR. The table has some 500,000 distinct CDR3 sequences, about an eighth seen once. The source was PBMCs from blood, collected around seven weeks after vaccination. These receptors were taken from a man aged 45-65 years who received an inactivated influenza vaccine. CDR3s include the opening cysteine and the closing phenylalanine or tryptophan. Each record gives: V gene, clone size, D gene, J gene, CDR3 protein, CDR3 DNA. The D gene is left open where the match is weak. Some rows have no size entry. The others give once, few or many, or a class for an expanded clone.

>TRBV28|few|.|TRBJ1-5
CASSFRSGNNQPQHF
TGTGCCAGCAGTTTCAGGTCAGGGAACAATCAGCCCCAGCATTTT
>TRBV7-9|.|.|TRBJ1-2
CASSLASDNYGYTF
TGTGCCAGCAGCTTAGCGTCAGATAACTATGGCTACACCTTC
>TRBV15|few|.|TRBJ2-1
CATSRALYASENEQFF
TGTGCCACCAGCAGAGCTCTCTACGCTAGCGAGAATGAGCAGTTCTTC
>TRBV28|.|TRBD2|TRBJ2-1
CASSLPSGSNEQFF
TGTGCCAGCAGTTTACCTAGCGGGAGTAATGAGCAGTTCTTC
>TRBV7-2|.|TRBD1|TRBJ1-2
CASSSTGGGRGNYGYTF
TGTGCCAGCAGCTCCACAGGGGGCGGTCGGGGTAACTATGGCTACACCTTC
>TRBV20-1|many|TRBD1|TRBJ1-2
CSAMGQGADGYTF
TGCAGTGCTATGGGCCAGGGGGCCGATGGCTACACCTTC
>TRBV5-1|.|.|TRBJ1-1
CASSLAPLGTNTEAFF
TGCGCCAGCAGCTTGGCCCCTTTAGGGACGAACACTGAAGCTTTCTTT
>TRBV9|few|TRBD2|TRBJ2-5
CASSRGLAPQETQYF
TGTGCCAGCAGCCGCGGACTAGCGCCACAAGAGACCCAGTACTTC
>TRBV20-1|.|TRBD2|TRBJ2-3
CSAPSSGRARSTDTQYF
TGCAGTGCACCCTCTAGCGGGAGGGCCCGGAGCACAGATACGCAGTATTTT
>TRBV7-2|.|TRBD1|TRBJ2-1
CASSSHPRGQGSNEQFF
TGTGCCAGCAGCTCTCATCCTCGGGGACAGGGGAGTAATGAGCAGTTCTTC